The following is a TCR beta chain sequence with its context. The CDR3 contains 13 residues. Germline V CDR1 and CDR2: SGHAT, FQNNGV. Trimming took off 3 bases at V and 5 bases at J, with 8 bases between the two ends. TCRdb passed the PCR reads through MiXCR, listing each CDR3 protein once. The sample has over 100,000 distinct CDR3 sequences; more than 45% are singletons. This sample was included in a study of CDR3 diversity in severe acne. The sample taken for sequencing was blood. The source of this sequence is a male donor with acne. This rearrangement joins TRBV11-2 to TRBJ1-3, with D uncertain. DNA of the CDR3: TGTGCCAGCAGCTTTAACCGGAGAAACACCATATATTTT. Amino acids: CASSFNRRNTIYF. Supplemented by reference TRBV11-2 and TRBJ1-3, the full variable domain reads EAGVAQSPRYKIIEKRQSVAFWCNPISGHATLYWYQQILGQGPKLLIQFQNNGVVDDSQLPKDRFSAERLKGVDSTLKIQPAKLEDSAVYLCASSFNRRNTIYFGEGSWLTVV.